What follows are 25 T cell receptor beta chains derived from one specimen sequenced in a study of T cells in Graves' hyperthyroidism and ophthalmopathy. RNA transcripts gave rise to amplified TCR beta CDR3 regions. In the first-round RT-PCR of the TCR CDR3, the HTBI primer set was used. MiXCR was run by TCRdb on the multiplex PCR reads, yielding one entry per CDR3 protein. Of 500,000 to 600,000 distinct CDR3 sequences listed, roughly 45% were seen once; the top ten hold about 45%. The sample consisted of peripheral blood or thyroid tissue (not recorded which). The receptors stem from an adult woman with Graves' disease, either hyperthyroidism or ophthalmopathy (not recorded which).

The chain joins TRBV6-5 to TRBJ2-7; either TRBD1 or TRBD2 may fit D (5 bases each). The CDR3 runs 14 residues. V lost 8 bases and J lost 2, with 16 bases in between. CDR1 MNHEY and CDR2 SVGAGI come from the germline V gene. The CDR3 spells CASFSRDPAYEQYF. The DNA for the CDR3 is TGTGCCAGCTTCTCGAGGGACCCCGCCTACGAGCAGTACTTC.

CDR3 protein: CASSFRLAGGTYEQYF. The CDR3 bases are TGTGCCAGCAGTTTTCGTCTAGCGGGAGGGACCTACGAGCAGTACTTC. The V gene is TRBV2, the J gene TRBJ2-7; TRBD2 matches 12 bases. Germline loops: CDR1 SNHLY, CDR2 FYNNEI. CDR3 length: 16 residues. V lost 5 bases and J lost 2; bases outside the gene matches: 7.

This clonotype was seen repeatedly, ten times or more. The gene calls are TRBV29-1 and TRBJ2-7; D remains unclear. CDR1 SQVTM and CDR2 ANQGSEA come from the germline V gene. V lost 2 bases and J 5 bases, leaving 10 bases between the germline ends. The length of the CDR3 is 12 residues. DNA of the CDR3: TGCAGCGTTGAAATAGGACCCAACGAGCAGTACTTC. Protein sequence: CSVEIGPNEQYF.

CDR3 sequence: CASSSRGGNTEAFF. In nucleotides, the CDR3 is TGTGCCAGCAGCTCCCGCGGGGGGAACACTGAAGCTTTCTTT. This chain joins TRBV7-9 and TRBJ1-1; weak D call: TRBD1 (5 bases). The CDR3 runs to 14 residues. V lost 4 bases and J 1 base, leaving 10 bases between the germline ends. Germline assignment: CDR1 SEHNR and CDR2 FQNEAQ (reference sequence).

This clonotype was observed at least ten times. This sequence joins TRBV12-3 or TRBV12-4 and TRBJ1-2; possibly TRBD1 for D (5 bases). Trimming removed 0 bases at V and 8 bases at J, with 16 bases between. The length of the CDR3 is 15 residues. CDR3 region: CASSLAPRGGVGYTF. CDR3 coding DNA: TGTGCCAGCAGTTTAGCTCCCCGGGGGGGGGTCGGCTACACCTTC.

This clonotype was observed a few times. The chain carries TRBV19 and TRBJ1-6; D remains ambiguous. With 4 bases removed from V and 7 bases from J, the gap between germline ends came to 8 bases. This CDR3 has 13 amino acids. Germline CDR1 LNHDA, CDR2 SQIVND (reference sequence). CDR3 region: CASSTGWNSPLHF. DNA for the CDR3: TGTGCCAGTAGTACGGGGTGGAATTCACCCCTCCACTTT.

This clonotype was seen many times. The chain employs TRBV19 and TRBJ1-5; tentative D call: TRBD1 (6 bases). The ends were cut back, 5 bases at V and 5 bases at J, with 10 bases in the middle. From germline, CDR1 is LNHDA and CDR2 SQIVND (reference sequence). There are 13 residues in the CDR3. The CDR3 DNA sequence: TGTGCCAGTAGTGAGGCAGGGGATCAGCCCCAGCATTTT. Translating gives CASSEAGDQPQHF.

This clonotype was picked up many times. The CDR3 region has the DNA TGTGCCAGCAGTTACTCTCCTAATCAGCCCCAGCATTTT. Translation gives CASSYSPNQPQHF. This chain joins TRBV6-5 and TRBJ1-5; D call uncertain. The germline V and J ends were trimmed by 0 bases and 4 bases, with 4 bases remaining between them. The CDR3 extends over 13 amino acids. Germline V gene lookup returns CDR1 MNHEY and CDR2 SVGAGI.

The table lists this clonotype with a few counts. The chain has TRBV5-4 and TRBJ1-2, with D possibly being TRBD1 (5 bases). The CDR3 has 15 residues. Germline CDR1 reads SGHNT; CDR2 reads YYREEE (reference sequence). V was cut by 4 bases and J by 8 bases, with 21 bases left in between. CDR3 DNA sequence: TGTGCCAGCAGCACCGGGACGTCTGTTTTGGGGGGCTACACCTTC. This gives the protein CASSTGTSVLGGYTF.

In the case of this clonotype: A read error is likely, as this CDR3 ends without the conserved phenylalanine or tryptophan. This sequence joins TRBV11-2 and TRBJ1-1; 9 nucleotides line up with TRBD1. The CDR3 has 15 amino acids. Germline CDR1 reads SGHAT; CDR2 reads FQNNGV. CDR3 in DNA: TGTGCTAGCAGCTTAGGCGAATTGGGGACAGGGTTGGCTTTCTCT. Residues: CASSLGELGTGLAFS.

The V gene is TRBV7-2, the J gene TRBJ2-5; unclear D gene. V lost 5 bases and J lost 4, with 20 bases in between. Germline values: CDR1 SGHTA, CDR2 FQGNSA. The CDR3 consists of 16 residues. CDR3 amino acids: CASSPSALAGRETQYF. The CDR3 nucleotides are TGTGCCAGCAGCCCTTCGGCCCTCGCCGGTCGAGAGACCCAGTACTTC.

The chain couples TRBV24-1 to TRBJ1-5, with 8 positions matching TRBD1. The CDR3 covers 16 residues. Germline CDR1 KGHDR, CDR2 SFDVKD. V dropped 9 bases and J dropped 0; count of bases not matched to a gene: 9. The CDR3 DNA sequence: TGTGCCACCCGGGGACAGGTCTCGGGTAGCAATCAGCCCCAGCATTTT. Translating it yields CATRGQVSGSNQPQHF.

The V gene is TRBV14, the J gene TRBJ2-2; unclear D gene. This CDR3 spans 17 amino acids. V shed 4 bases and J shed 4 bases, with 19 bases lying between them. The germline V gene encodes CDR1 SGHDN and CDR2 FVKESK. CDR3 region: CASSPETQTYSTGELFF. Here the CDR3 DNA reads TGTGCCAGCAGCCCCGAAACTCAAACCTACTCCACCGGGGAGCTGTTTTTT. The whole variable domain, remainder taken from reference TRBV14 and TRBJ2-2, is EAGVTQFPSHSVIEKGQTVTLRCDPISGHDNLYWYRRVMGKEIKFLLHFVKESKQDESGMPNNRFLAERTGGTYSTLKVQPAELEDSGVYFCASSPETQTYSTGELFFGEGSRLTVL.

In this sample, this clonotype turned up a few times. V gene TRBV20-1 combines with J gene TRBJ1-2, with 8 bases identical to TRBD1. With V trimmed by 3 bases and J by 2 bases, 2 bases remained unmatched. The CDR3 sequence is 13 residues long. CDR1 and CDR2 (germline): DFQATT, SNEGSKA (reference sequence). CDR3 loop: CSASDRGNYGYTF. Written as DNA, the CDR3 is TGCAGTGCTAGTGACAGGGGAAACTATGGCTACACCTTC.

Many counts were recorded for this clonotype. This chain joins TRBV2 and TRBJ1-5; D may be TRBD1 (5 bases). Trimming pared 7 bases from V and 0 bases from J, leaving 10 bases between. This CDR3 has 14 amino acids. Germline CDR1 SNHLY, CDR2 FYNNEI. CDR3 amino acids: CASMRDDSNQPQHF. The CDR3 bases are TGTGCCAGCATGCGGGACGATAGCAATCAGCCCCAGCATTTT.

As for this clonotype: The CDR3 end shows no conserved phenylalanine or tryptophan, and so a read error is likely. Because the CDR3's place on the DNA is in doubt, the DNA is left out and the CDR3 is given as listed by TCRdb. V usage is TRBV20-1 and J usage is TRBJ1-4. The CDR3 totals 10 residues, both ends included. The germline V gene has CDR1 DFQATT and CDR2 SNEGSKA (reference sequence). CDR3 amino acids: CSASSSGLNY.

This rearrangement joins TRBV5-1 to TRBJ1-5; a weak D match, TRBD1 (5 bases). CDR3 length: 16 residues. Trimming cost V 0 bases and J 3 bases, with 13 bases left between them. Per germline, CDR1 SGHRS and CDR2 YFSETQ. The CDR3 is CASSLAGGALNQPQHF. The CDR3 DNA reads TGCGCCAGCAGCTTGGCGGGAGGGGCCCTCAATCAGCCCCAGCATTTT.

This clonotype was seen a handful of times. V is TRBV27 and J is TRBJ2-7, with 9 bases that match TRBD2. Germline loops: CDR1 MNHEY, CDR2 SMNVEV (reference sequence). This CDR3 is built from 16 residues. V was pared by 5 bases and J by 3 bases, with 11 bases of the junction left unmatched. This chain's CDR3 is CASSNHAGLALYEQYF. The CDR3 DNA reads TGTGCCAGCAGTAACCACGCGGGACTAGCCCTCTACGAGCAGTACTTC.

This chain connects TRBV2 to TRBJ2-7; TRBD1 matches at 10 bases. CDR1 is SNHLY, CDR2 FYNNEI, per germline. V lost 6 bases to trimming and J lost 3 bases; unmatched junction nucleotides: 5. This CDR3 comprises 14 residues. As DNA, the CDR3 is TGTGCCAGCAGGGAGACAGGGGGCAGCTACGAGCAGTACTTC. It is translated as CASRETGGSYEQYF. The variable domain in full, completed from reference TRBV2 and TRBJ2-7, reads EPEVTQTPSHQVTQMGQEVILRCVPISNHLYFYWYRQILGQKVEFLVSFYNNEISEKSEIFDDQFSVERPDGSNFTLKIRSTKLEDSAMYFCASRETGGSYEQYFGPGTRLTVT.

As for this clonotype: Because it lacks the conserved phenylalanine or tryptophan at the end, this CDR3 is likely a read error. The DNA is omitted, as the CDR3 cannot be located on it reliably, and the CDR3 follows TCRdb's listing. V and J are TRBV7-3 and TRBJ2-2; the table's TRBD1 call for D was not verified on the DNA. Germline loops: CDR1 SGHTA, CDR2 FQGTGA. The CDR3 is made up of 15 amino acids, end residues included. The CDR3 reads CASSFGRGIHRGAVV.

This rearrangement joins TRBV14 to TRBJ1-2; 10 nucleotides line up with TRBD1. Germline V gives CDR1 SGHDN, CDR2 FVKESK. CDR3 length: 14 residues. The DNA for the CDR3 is TGTGCTAAAGCAGGGACAGGGGACGGGTATGGCTACACCTTC. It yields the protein CAKAGTGDGYGYTF.

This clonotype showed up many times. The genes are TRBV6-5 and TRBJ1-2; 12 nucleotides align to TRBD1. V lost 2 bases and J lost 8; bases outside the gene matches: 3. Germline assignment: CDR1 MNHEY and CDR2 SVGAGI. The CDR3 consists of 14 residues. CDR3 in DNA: TGTGCCAGCAGTTACACGGGACAGGGGGCCGGCTACACCTTC. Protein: CASSYTGQGAGYTF.

The CDR3 region is CSVGPPSGSYEQYF. In nucleotides, the CDR3 is TGCAGCGTTGGCCCCCCTTCGGGTTCCTACGAGCAGTACTTC. V gene TRBV29-1 combines with J gene TRBJ2-7; D gene uncertain. V shed 4 bases and J shed 1 base, with 14 bases lying between them. CDR1 is SQVTM and CDR2 is ANQGSEA in the germline V gene. CDR3 size: 14 residues.

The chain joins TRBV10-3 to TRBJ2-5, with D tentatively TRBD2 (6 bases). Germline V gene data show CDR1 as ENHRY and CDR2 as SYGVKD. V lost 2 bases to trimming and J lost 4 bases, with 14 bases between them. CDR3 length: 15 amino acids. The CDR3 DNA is TGTGCCATCAGTGAGCGCGGGGAACTAGGAGAGACCCAGTACTTC. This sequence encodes CAISERGELGETQYF.

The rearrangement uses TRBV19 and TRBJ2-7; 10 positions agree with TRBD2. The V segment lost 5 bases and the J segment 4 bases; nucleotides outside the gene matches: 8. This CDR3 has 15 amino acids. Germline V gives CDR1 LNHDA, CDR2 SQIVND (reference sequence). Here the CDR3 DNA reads TGTGCCAGTAGTGGAAAGACTAGCGGGTTGTACGAGCAGTACTTC. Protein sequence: CASSGKTSGLYEQYF.